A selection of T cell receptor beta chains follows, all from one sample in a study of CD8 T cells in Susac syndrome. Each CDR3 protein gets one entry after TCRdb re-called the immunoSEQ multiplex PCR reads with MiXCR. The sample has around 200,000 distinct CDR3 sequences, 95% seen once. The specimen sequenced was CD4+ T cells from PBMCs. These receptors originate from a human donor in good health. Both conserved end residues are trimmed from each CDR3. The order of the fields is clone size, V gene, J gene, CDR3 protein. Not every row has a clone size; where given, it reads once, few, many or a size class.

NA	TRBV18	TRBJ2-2	ASSPPSGELF
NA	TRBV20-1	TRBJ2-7	SASAASRRDEQY
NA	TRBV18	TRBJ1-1	ASSPLQGEVSTEAF
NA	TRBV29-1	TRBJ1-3	SASGTEAWDTIY
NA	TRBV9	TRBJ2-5	ASSQPGHQGAQY
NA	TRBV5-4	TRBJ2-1	ASSLDASSYNEQF
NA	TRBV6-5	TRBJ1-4	ASSYRGADEKLF
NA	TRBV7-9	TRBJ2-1	ASTFGGGVGRNNEQF
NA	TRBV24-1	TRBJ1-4	ATSGQGAYEKLF
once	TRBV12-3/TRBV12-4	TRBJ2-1	ASGGPSAYNEQF
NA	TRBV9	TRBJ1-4	ASSVSTVNEKLF
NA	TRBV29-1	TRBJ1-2	SVDAGGQGGYT
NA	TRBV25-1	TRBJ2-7	ASSASDRGKQY
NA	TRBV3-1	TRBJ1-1	ASSQDLATNTEAF
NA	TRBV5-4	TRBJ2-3	ASSISSGLGSTDTQY
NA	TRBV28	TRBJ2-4	ASRDYRGRAKNIQY
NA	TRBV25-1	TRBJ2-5	ASKSETQY
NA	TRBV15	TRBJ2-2	ATDRAGTGELF
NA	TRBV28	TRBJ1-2	ASRQSGTGGANGYT
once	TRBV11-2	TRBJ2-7	ASSLAAFRTGGYEQY
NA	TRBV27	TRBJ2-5	ASSLYPEETQY
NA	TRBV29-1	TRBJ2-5	SVKDRVQETQY
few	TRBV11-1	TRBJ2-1	ASSLARDREF
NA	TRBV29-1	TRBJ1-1	SVENRVNTEAF
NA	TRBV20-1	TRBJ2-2	SAVAGSTGELF
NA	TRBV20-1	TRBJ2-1	SARLLAGLNEQF
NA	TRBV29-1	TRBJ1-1	SISRNTEAF
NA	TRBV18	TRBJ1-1	ASSLRQGVAEAF
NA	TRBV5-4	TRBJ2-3	ASSLPGTRADTQY
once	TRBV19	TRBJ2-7	ASSVTGTSISEQY
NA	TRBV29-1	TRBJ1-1	SASLAGVNTEAF
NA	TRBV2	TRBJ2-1	ASSPQVQGDEQF
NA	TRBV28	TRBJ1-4	ASTDRVREKLF
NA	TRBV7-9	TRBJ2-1	ASSHGTYNEQF
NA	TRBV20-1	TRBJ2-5	SATDLAGAQY
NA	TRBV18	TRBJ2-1	ASSPPGQGANNEQF
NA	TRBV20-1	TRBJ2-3	SARLMDTQY
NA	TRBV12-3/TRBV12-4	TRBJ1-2	ASRTGGHGYT
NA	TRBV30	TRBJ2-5	AWSRGRGQETQY
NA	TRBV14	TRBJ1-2	ASSQAALGYT
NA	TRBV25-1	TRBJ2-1	ASSEGLAGGWF
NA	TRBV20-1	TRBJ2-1	SARDGSGRRYNEQF
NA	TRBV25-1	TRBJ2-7	ASSQTNNYEQY